This T cell receptor (beta chain) was profiled in a study of blood T cell repertoires in COVID-19. Study-level information: There were acute and convalescent COVID-19 samples, and they came from the United States, Italy and Spain. In each case, the material was cDNA or gDNA derived from T cells, B-cell-depleted T cells, or PBMCs.

V was shortened by 4 bases and J by 6 bases, with 18 bases between the two germline ends. The CDR3 length is 16 residues. Germline CDR1 reads LGHNA; CDR2 reads YNFKEQ. Participant reports of clinical history set cohort assignment. Original processing methods: Amplification from reference gene primers served as the basis for estimated nucleated cell counts. TCRdb's table, derived via immunoSEQ multiplex PCR, lists solely in-frame clones and lacks some. The V and J calls and clone size come from that table; D and trimming were worked out from the DNA. The table shows 190,000 or so clones, with over 80% occurring only once.

This receptor was obtained from a young man with acute COVID-19. The chain has TRBV4-2 and TRBJ2-2, with D possibly being TRBD1 (5 bases). Sequenced: PBMCs or T cells enriched from blood (not recorded which). CDR3 sequence: CASSPLVKGWAGELFF. The CDR3 DNA sequence: TGTGCCAGCAGCCCCCTAGTCAAGGGGTGGGCCGGGGAGCTGTTTTTT.